This T cell receptor beta chain was identified in a study of vaccination effects on CD4 cells after COVID-19. The study's findings and limits: Clones induced by infection and by vaccine showed marked clonal contraction late after vaccination.

Produced via immunoSEQ multiplex PCR; TCRdb's table is partial and in-frame only. Found here are 50,000 or so clones, about 74% of them singletons; the top ten hold 5.4%. As for this clone: Its specificity is not known.

Following an approximately eleven-day culture, CD4+ T cells were purified. The individual was infected with SARS-CoV-2 between March and December 2020, as confirmed by PCR. Vaccine administered to participants consisted of two doses of either BNT162b2 or mRNA-1273. Fresh IL-2-containing medium replaced half the medium on days 3 and 7. The germline V gene has CDR1 MNHEY and CDR2 SMNVEV (reference sequence). Trimming removed 6 bases at V and 0 bases at J, with 15 bases between. CDR3 length: 16 amino acids. The material sequenced was CD4+ T cells from PBMCs cultured without peptide, taken after COVID-19 vaccination. V gene TRBV27 combines with J gene TRBJ2-1; no clear D. This TCR derives from a human donor who had a prior SARS-CoV-2 infection. The CDR3 DNA reads TGTGCCAGCAGCTCCGTCCTTTGGAGCTCCTACAATGAGCAGTTCTTC. Amino acid sequence: CASSSVLWSSYNEQFF.